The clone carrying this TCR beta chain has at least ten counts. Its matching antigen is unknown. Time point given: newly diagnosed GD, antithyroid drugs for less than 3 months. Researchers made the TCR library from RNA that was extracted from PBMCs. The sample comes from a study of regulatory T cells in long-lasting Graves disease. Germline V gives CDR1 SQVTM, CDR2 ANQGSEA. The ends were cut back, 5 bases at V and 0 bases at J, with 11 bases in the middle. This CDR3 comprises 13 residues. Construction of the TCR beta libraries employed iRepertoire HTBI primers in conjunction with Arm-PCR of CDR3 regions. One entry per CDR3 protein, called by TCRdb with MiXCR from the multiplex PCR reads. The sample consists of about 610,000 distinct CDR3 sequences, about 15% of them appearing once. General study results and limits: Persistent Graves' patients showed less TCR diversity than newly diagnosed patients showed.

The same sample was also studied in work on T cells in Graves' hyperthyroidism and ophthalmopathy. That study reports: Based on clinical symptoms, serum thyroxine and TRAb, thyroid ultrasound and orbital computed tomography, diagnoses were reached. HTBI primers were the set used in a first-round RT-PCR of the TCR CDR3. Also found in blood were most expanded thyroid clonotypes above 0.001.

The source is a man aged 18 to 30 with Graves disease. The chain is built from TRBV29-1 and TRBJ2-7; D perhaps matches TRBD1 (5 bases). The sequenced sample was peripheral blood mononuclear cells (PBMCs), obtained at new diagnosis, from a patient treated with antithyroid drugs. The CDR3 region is CSVQAGNSYEQYF. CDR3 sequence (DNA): TGCAGCGTTCAGGCAGGGAACTCCTACGAGCAGTACTTC.